The 2 T cell receptor beta chains below come from one sample, sequenced in a study of blood T cells in healthy people across ages. Together with a sample-barcoded 5' primer, a J-beta primer mix was included in a second PCR lasting about 6 to 12 cycles. TCRdb itself ran the 5' RACE reads through MiXCR, one entry per CDR3 protein. The top ten clones hold about 20% of a sample with about 970,000 distinct CDR3 sequences, approximately 50% of them seen once. The source material was blood. The receptors originated from a woman aged 60-75 years in good health.

The sample holds a few counts of this clonotype. The chain couples TRBV20-1 to TRBJ1-1; TRBD1 matches 7 bases. Germline V gene lookup returns CDR1 DFQATT and CDR2 SNEGSKA (reference sequence). V lost 3 bases, J lost 7 bases, and 5 bases stayed unmatched. The CDR3 loop spans 12 amino acids. DNA of the CDR3: TGCAGTGCTAGCGACAACAGGGGTGAAGCTTTCTTT. This codes for CSASDNRGEAFF.

This chain joins TRBV11-2 and TRBJ2-5; weak D call: TRBD2 (6 bases). This CDR3 has 15 amino acids. Germline loops: CDR1 SGHAT, CDR2 FQNNGV. V was cut by 5 bases and J by 11 bases, with 24 bases left in between. CDR3 in amino acids: CASSPPGTSNSEQYF. The CDR3 DNA follows: TGTGCCAGCAGCCCACCCGGGACTTCTAACAGTGAGCAGTACTTC.